This T cell receptor (beta chain) is from a study of identical twins. Regarding the study as a whole: Cord blood beta clonotypes that were abundant carried fewer insertions, and memory repertoires showed no such trend. Twin pairs' shared out-of-frame alpha sequences were enriched in low generation probability. Findings depended on cross-sectional statistics rather than tracking the same donors.

Of note for this clonotype: Antigen unknown.

The ends were cut back, 2 bases at V and 3 bases at J, with 7 bases in the middle. The length of the CDR3 is 13 residues. The germline CDR1 and CDR2 sequences are SGHVS and FQNEAQ. TCRdb analysed the 5' RACE reads with MiXCR anew, one entry per CDR3 protein. This sample has roughly 480,000 distinct CDR3 sequences; 24% occur once, and the top ten carry about 2.7%. The sample was also reused in another study, on T cells expressing NK-cell markers.

The chain joins TRBV7-8 to TRBJ2-5; D uncertain. The sequence was obtained from a woman younger than 30 in good health. The sequencing input was CD4+ T cells sorted from blood. The CDR3 spells CASSLRPEETQYF. DNA for the CDR3: TGTGCCAGCAGCTTAAGGCCTGAAGAGACCCAGTACTTC.